The rows below give T cell receptor beta chains drawn from one sample of a study of blood T cells in healthy people across ages. MiXCR, run by TCRdb on the 5' RACE reads, gives a single entry per CDR3 protein. The top ten clones hold approximately 0.75% of a sample with around 990,000 distinct CDR3 sequences, around 25% of them seen once. This sample was shared with a second study, whose subject was T cells of mothers and their children.

Source material: blood. The receptors were gathered from a girl aged 2 to 10 in good health. CDR3s leave out the opening cysteine and the closing phenylalanine or tryptophan. Fields, in order: J gene, V gene, CDR3 protein.

TRBJ2-5 TRBV28 ASTTSAETQY
TRBJ2-3 TRBV7-2 ASSRGVESDTQY
TRBJ2-3 TRBV5-1 ASSLDLGDDTQY
TRBJ2-3 TRBV7-8 ASSLYLADTDTQY
TRBJ2-5 TRBV24-1 ATSDFPGENQY
TRBJ2-4 TRBV20-1 SASPMLGKNIQY
TRBJ2-7 TRBV7-8 ASSRSGNRGEQY
TRBJ2-3 TRBV2 ATYLGTDTQY
TRBJ2-1 TRBV4-1 ASSQVLGLAGENEQF
TRBJ2-7 TRBV7-8 ASSLEGLFTYEQY
TRBJ2-5 TRBV11-2 ASRRVFQETQY
TRBJ1-6 TRBV28 ASSSDRGDSPLH
TRBJ2-1 TRBV29-1 SAVLDEQF
TRBJ2-7 TRBV7-2 ASSPRWEVLSYEQY
TRBJ2-1 TRBV6-6 ASSYSQGDEQF
TRBJ1-1 TRBV6-7 ASSYSGRAAEAF
TRBJ1-5 TRBV12-3/TRBV12-4 ASTEGRSQH
. TRBV13 ASSLEQRGTSRQTQY
TRBJ2-1 TRBV19 ASSIQGPVNEQF
TRBJ2-1 TRBV3-1 ASSKGGISRGEQF
TRBJ1-5 TRBV29-1 SVAGTVNQPQH
TRBJ2-7 TRBV19 ASSKDTKSVSEQY
TRBJ2-1 TRBV4-1 ASSPDLLNIQYFGAGTDYEQY
TRBJ2-5 TRBV6-6 ASYRDRVIETQY
TRBJ1-2 TRBV4-3 ASSHGTAERNGYT
TRBJ1-2 TRBV9 ASRNDRVHGYT
TRBJ2-7 TRBV6-5 ASSYPTFSHEQY
TRBJ2-3 TRBV7-8 ATNYGTDTQY
TRBJ1-1 TRBV29-1 SAETGLGEAF
TRBJ2-5 TRBV11-3 ASSPASETQY
TRBJ2-2 TRBV11-2 ASSDPRARENTGELF
TRBJ2-6 TRBV12-3/TRBV12-4 ASSLSGTRANVLT
TRBJ2-7 TRBV24-1 ATSGEDDIEEQY
TRBJ1-2 TRBV2 ASYTRSGNGYT
TRBJ2-7 TRBV29-1 SVLEGIHEQY
TRBJ1-4 TRBV5-1 ASAPQGVREKLF
. TRBV5-1 ASSTGLAGGDYYNEQF
TRBJ1-2 TRBV20-1 SARGGQANYGYT
TRBJ2-1 TRBV12-3/TRBV12-4 ASSLNLGTYNEQC
TRBJ2-5 TRBV5-5 ASSQIDSSYAEQY
TRBJ1-4 TRBV29-1 GADNEKLF